The 4 T cell receptor beta chains given below trace back to one sample, sequenced in a study of blood T cell repertoires in COVID-19. This table comes from immunoSEQ multiplex PCR, and its TCRdb copy is limited to in-frame clones, with some not included. There are some 200,000 clones in the sample; roughly four fifths occur only once, and approximately 2.4% lies in the top ten. The sequencing input was peripheral blood. These TCRs come from a human donor with acute or convalescent COVID-19. The donor label of this sample is uncertain.

The chain carries TRBV9 and TRBJ2-1; the match to TRBD2 covers 8 bases. V dropped 4 bases and J dropped 8; count of bases not matched to a gene: 14. Per the germline V gene, CDR1 is SGDLS and CDR2 is YYNGEE. This CDR3 contains 16 residues. The CDR3 sequence is CASSPSWNSGVYEQFF. CDR3 DNA: TGTGCCAGCAGCCCCTCGTGGAATAGCGGGGTATATGAGCAGTTCTTC.

In its sample, this clone was seen a few times. The rearrangement links TRBV5-4 to TRBJ2-7, with 7 bases fitting TRBD2. Germline CDR1 is SGHNT and CDR2 is YYREEE (reference sequence). There are 17 residues in the CDR3. J lost 5 bases, V lost 2 bases, and 16 bases had no gene match. This chain's CDR3 is CASSLNGRLGVGHEQYF. Here the CDR3 DNA reads TGTGCCAGCAGCTTAAACGGGAGGCTGGGTGTTGGTCACGAGCAGTACTTC.

The genes are TRBV6-5 and TRBJ2-2, with unresolved D. V gave up 6 bases and J gave up 3 bases, with 5 bases separating them. Germline V gene data show CDR1 as MNHEY and CDR2 as SVGAGI. The CDR3 runs to 12 residues. The CDR3 here is CASSFYTGELFF. DNA of the CDR3: TGTGCCAGCAGCTTCTACACCGGGGAGCTGTTTTTT.

CDR3 sequence: CASSPWTGVAEKLFF. CDR3 in DNA: TGTGCCAGTAGTCCTTGGACAGGGGTTGCAGAAAAACTGTTTTTT. The chain joins TRBV19 to TRBJ1-4; 9 positions match TRBD1. Germline V gives CDR1 LNHDA, CDR2 SQIVND (reference sequence). V shed 5 bases, J shed 8 bases, and the junction held 9 bases outside the gene matches. This CDR3 contains 15 residues.